Each of the 23 T cell receptor beta chains below was sequenced from the same sample in a study of blood T cell repertoires in COVID-19 (dated by TCRdb to the early 2020s). Libraries came from the immunoSEQ multiplex PCR assay. As stored in TCRdb, this immuneACCESS dataset retains in-frame rearrangements with V and J assigned. A fraction of the clones does not appear; measured against another copy, unresolved V genes explain less than half of the discrepancy, and the remainder lacks a known reason. For this sample there are roughly 170,000 clones; approximately 87% appear just once. The ten largest clones take up more than 20% of the sample. The sample comprised peripheral blood. The receptors originated from a man between 65 and 85 years old with active or convalescent COVID-19.

The chain recombines TRBV19 with TRBJ1-4; 9 bases are shared with TRBD1. The length of the CDR3 is 13 residues. With V trimmed by 9 bases and J by 7 bases, 6 bases remained unmatched. Germline CDR1 is LNHDA and CDR2 is SQIVND (reference sequence). DNA for the CDR3: TGTGCCAGCCGCGACAGGGGGGGTGAAAAACTGTTTTTT. Its translation: CASRDRGGEKLFF.

V gene TRBV19 combines with J gene TRBJ2-3, with D possibly matching TRBD1 (6 bases). CDR1 is LNHDA, CDR2 SQIVND, per germline (reference sequence). The CDR3 length is 14 residues. V lost 10 bases, J lost 5 bases, and 19 bases lay in between. CDR3 bases: TGTGCCACTCAGAGGGGGTCTCAACTAGATACGCAGTATTTT. Translation: CATQRGSQLDTQYF.

This clone was detected a few times. This chain uses TRBV27 with TRBJ2-7; 13 bases agree with TRBD2. V shed 7 bases, J shed 1 base, and the junction held 1 base outside the gene matches. The CDR3 loop spans 14 amino acids. Germline CDR1 is MNHEY and CDR2 is SMNVEV (reference sequence). The CDR3: CASTGLAGSYEQYF. CDR3 DNA: TGTGCCAGCACGGGACTAGCGGGGTCCTACGAGCAGTACTTC.

The chain has TRBV18 and TRBJ2-1, with D perhaps TRBD1 (5 bases). V lost 4 bases to trimming and J lost 5 bases, with 12 bases between them. This CDR3 contains 14 residues. Germline V CDR1 and CDR2: KGHSH, LQKENI. CDR3 sequence (DNA): TGTGCCAGCTCACGACTCCCGACAGACAATGAGCAGTTCTTC. Translated, it gives CASSRLPTDNEQFF.

The rearrangement uses TRBV19 and TRBJ2-7; a weak D match, TRBD1 (5 bases). The CDR3 loop spans 14 amino acids. Germline values: CDR1 LNHDA, CDR2 SQIVND (reference sequence). With 5 bases removed from V and 0 bases from J, the gap between germline ends came to 11 bases. CDR3 loop: CASSSQVSSYEQYF. CDR3 nucleotides: TGTGCCAGTAGTTCACAGGTTAGCTCCTACGAGCAGTACTTC.

The sample holds a few counts of this clone. This CDR3 is CASSPGGYTEAFF. CDR3 bases: TGCGCCAGCAGTCCGGGGGGTTACACTGAAGCTTTCTTT. V and J are TRBV10-2 and TRBJ1-1; D is possibly TRBD1 (5 bases). This CDR3 is built from 13 residues. Trimming removed 5 bases at V and 3 bases at J, with 10 bases between. The germline CDR1 and CDR2 sequences are WSHSY and SAAADI.

The genes are TRBV19 and TRBJ1-4; TRBD1 matches 8 bases. The germline gives CDR1 LNHDA, CDR2 SQIVND (reference sequence). The CDR3 has 14 residues. The trim removed 8 bases at V and 6 bases at J, leaving 8 bases unmatched. The CDR3 region has the DNA TGTGCCAGTTCCCGGACAGGGCCGGATGAAAAACTGTTTTTT. Translated, it gives CASSRTGPDEKLFF. Full variable domain (outside the CDR3, taken from reference TRBV19 and TRBJ1-4): DGGITQSPKYLFRKEGQNVTLSCEQNLNHDAMYWYRQDPGQGLRLIYYSQIVNDFQKGDIAEGYSVSREKKESFPLTVTSAQKNPTAFYLCASSRTGPDEKLFFGSGTQLSVL.

J is TRBJ1-1 and V is TRBV3-1 (or the pseudogene TRBV3-2); 7 bases match TRBD1. The germline CDR1 and CDR2 sequences are LGHDT and YNNKEL (reference sequence). V gave up 4 bases and J gave up 6 bases; unmatched junction bases: 8. CDR3 length: 14 amino acids. The CDR3 region is CASSLIGTVAEAFF. The DNA for the CDR3 is TGTGCCAGCAGCCTCATAGGGACAGTAGCTGAAGCTTTCTTT.

This chain connects TRBV6-1 to TRBJ1-2; D is possibly TRBD1 (6 bases). CDR1 and CDR2 (germline): MNHNS, SASEGT. Trimming pared 0 bases from V and 2 bases from J, leaving 10 bases between. The CDR3 length is 15 residues. CDR3 bases: TGTGCCAGCAGTGAAGCTAGCGGGGGCAACTATGGCTACACCTTC. It codes for CASSEASGGNYGYTF.

The chain carries TRBV10-3 and TRBJ1-2; no definite D call. The CDR3 runs to 13 residues. In germline, CDR1 is ENHRY, CDR2 SYGVKD. The germline V and J ends were trimmed by 0 bases and 7 bases, with 9 bases remaining between them. CDR3 nucleotide sequence: TGTGCCATCAGTGAGTCGGGCATACGTGGCTACACCTTC. This codes for CAISESGIRGYTF.

The rearrangement uses TRBV6-5 and TRBJ1-2, with TRBD1 identical over 7 bases. This CDR3 contains 15 residues. After removal of 6 bases from V and 0 bases from J, the junction contained 7 bases not matched to a gene. The V gene's germline CDR1 is MNHEY and CDR2 SVGAGI. CDR3: CASSPQGLANYGYTF. The CDR3 DNA reads as TGTGCCAGCAGCCCACAGGGGCTAGCTAACTATGGCTACACCTTC.

The chain couples TRBV4-3 to TRBJ2-5; D ambiguous. The CDR3 is 15 amino acids. Germline lookup yields CDR1 LGHNA and CDR2 YSLEER. With 0 bases removed from V and 5 bases from J, the gap between germline ends came to 13 bases. The CDR3 loop is CASSQDQTSSETQYF. The CDR3 nucleotides read TGCGCCAGCAGCCAAGATCAGACATCCTCGGAGACCCAGTACTTC.

The chain uses TRBV6-2 or TRBV6-3 and TRBJ2-7; 10 bases match TRBD1. The germline gives CDR1 MNHEY, CDR2 SVGEGT. Trimming cost V 5 bases and J 3 bases; bases outside gene matches: 4. The CDR3 is 14 residues long. This chain's CDR3 is CASSLDRGFYEQYF. The CDR3 DNA reads TGTGCCAGCAGTCTGGACAGGGGGTTCTACGAGCAGTACTTC.

The chain carries TRBV11-1 and TRBJ1-5, with 7 bases lining up with TRBD1. CDR1 is SGHAT and CDR2 is FQDESV in the germline V gene (reference sequence). The ends lost 4 bases at V and 8 bases at J; junction bases unmatched: 5. The length of the CDR3 is 13 residues. The chain's CDR3 is CASSSGGYEPQHF. The CDR3 coding sequence is TGTGCCAGCAGCTCAGGGGGGTATGAGCCCCAGCATTTT.

This rearrangement joins TRBV4-1 to TRBJ1-1, with unresolved D. V lost 3 bases and J lost 3, with 14 bases in between. Germline assignment: CDR1 MGHRA and CDR2 YSYEKL. There are 15 residues in the CDR3. In DNA form, the CDR3 reads TGCGCCAGCAGCCAGGAGACCGGGCGGGACACTGAAGCTTTCTTT. As protein: CASSQETGRDTEAFF.

The rearrangement uses TRBV9 and TRBJ1-2, with TRBD1 matching 7 bases. The CDR3 spans 14 residues. Unmatched junction bases numbered 1, after V lost 0 bases and J lost 2 bases. Germline lookup yields CDR1 SGDLS and CDR2 YYNGEE. The CDR3 nucleotides are TGTGCCAGCAGCGTAGGACAGGGAAACTATGGCTACACCTTC. This gives the protein CASSVGQGNYGYTF.

The table lists this clone with a few counts. The chain is built from TRBV24-1 and TRBJ1-1; D is possibly TRBD1 (5 bases). CDR1 is KGHDR, CDR2 SFDVKD, per germline. With 1 base removed from V and 6 bases from J, the gap between germline ends came to 8 bases. There are 13 residues in the CDR3. CDR3 protein: CATSDFRQSEAFF. DNA of the CDR3: TGTGCCACCAGTGATTTTAGACAGTCTGAAGCTTTCTTT.

The genes are TRBV10-3 and TRBJ1-2; D uncertain. CDR1 ENHRY and CDR2 SYGVKD come from the germline V gene. V was cut by 2 bases and J by 8 bases, with 12 bases left in between. The CDR3 loop spans 13 amino acids. CDR3 nucleotides: TGTGCCATCAGTGAGGAGGAGTCCCTCGGCTACACCTTC. It encodes CAISEEESLGYTF.

The chain couples TRBV27 to TRBJ1-1; D is ambiguous. V was clipped by 6 bases and J by 6 bases, with 11 bases between them. The CDR3 covers 12 residues. CDR1 is MNHEY and CDR2 is SMNVEV in the germline V gene (reference sequence). The CDR3 here is CASSPYLAEAFF. CDR3 nucleotides: TGTGCCAGCAGCCCATATCTAGCTGAAGCTTTCTTT.

V and J are TRBV28 and TRBJ2-3, with TRBD2 matching over 11 bases. Germline trimming cut 3 bases from V and 3 bases from J; bases unmatched to any gene: 11. CDR3 size: 18 residues. The germline CDR1 and CDR2 sequences are MDHEN and SYDVKM. CDR3 DNA: TGTGCCAGCAGTTTGTCTACCATAGCGGGAGGGGGTACAGATACGCAGTATTTT. Residues: CASSLSTIAGGGTDTQYF.

The chain carries TRBV2 and TRBJ1-4, with D possibly matching TRBD1 (6 bases). The CDR3 extends over 15 amino acids. V shed 11 bases and J shed 5 bases, with 21 bases lying between them. Per the germline V gene, CDR1 is SNHLY and CDR2 is FYNNEI. CDR3 nucleotides: TGTGCCTCGGCGCCACAGGGTCGGGCGAATGAAAAACTGTTTTTT. Amino acids: CASAPQGRANEKLFF.

V usage is TRBV29-1 and J usage is TRBJ2-5, with 9 positions matching TRBD2. Trimming removed 4 bases from V and 1 base from J; junction bases left unmatched: 1. Germline CDR1 and CDR2: SQVTM and ANQGSEA. The CDR3 totals 13 residues. CDR3 region: CSVGGGAQETQYF. CDR3 bases: TGCAGCGTTGGCGGGGGGGCCCAAGAGACCCAGTACTTC.

CDR3 bases: TGTGCCAGCAGCTTGCCACAGGGGAACACTGAAGCTTTCTTT. Its protein product is CASSLPQGNTEAFF. V and J are TRBV7-8 and TRBJ1-1, with D perhaps matching TRBD1 (6 bases). CDR1 and CDR2 (germline): SGHVS, FQNEAQ. Trimming removed 3 bases from V and 1 base from J, with 9 bases in between. The length of the CDR3 is 14 residues.